This T cell receptor beta chain was profiled in a study of regulatory T cells in long-lasting Graves disease. Study background: Duration of antithyroid drug therapy among newly diagnosed Graves' patients was under 3 months. Study-level results: Persistent Graves' disease cases displayed lower TCR diversity than newly diagnosed ones. Persistent cases favored TRBV28, TRBJ1-2 and TRBJ2-5.

This clonotype has a count of ten or more. Its target is not known. CDR1 is MNHNS and CDR2 is SASEGT in the germline V gene. Trimming pared 2 bases from V and 4 bases from J, leaving 28 bases between. The CDR3 is 20 amino acids. CDR3 regions were amplified by Arm-PCR using iRepertoire HTBI primers to build TCR beta libraries. One entry per CDR3 protein results from TCRdb running MiXCR on the multiplex PCR reads. This table has roughly 350,000 distinct CDR3 sequences, over 15% appearing once. The time point is: newly diagnosed GD, antithyroid drugs for less than 3 months. PBMC-extracted RNA yielded the TCR library. In addition, the sample was reused for a study of T cells in Graves' hyperthyroidism and ophthalmopathy. As reported in that work: The model identified upcoming ophthalmopathy a median roughly 6 months ahead of onset.

This sample comprised peripheral blood mononuclear cells (PBMCs), obtained at new diagnosis, from a patient treated with antithyroid drugs. The source of this sequence is a middle-aged man with Graves disease. The V call is TRBV6-1, the J call TRBJ2-3; TRBD1 or TRBD2 may be the D gene (9 bases each). This chain's CDR3 is CASSEPPGTGLAGRSDTQYF. CDR3 in DNA: TGTGCCAGCAGTGAACCCCCCGGGACAGGGCTAGCGGGGAGGTCAGATACGCAGTATTTT.